This TCR beta chain was obtained from a study of cytomegalovirus exposure and HLA in healthy donors. On the study more broadly: The early release's HLA-typed donors yielded 65 million to 85 million unique TCRs.

V shed 2 bases and J shed 0 bases, with 6 bases lying between them. This CDR3 is 15 amino acids long. From germline, CDR1 is SGHRS and CDR2 YFSETQ. Vbeta (60) and Jbeta (13) primers were used in the PCR. TCRdb keeps only in-frame clones here, not all; method: immunoSEQ multiplex PCR. The table has 120,000 or so clones, over 8.5% seen once. General observations from the study: In a later analysis, TCR beta V- and J-gene trimming showed a link to a missense DCLRE1C variant. Several V segments, TRBV6-2 and TRBV6-3 among them, could not be told apart and were dropped. Rare sequences made up most TCRs, while some public TCRs were found in many donors.

This clone was seen a few times. Its antigen is not known. V gene TRBV5-1 combines with J gene TRBJ1-6; D is undetermined. Sequenced input: PBMCs. The TCR comes from a woman aged 40 to 55 in good health and CMV-seropositive. In DNA, the CDR3 is TGCGCCAGCAGCTTTTCCATCTCCTATAATTCACCCCTCCACTTT. It codes for CASSFSISYNSPLHF.